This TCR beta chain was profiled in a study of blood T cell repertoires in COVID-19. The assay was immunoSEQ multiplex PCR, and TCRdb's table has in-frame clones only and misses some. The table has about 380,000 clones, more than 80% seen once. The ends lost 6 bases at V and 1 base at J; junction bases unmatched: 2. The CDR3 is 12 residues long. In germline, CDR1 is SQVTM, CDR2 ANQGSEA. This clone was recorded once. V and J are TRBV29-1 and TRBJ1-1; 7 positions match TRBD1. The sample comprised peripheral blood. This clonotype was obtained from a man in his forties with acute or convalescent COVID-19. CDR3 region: CSVRQGNTEAFF. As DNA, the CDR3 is TGCAGCGTGAGACAGGGGAACACTGAAGCTTTCTTT.